Detailed here is one T cell receptor beta chain. The antigen is undetermined. This entry belongs to a study of T cell repertoires in aging, cancer and after chemotherapy. Study conclusions and caveats: Age-matched healthy donors had significantly more diverse, less clonal blood TCR repertoires than untreated cancer patients.

Peripheral blood genomic DNA, not sorted cells or RNA, was the template. Multiplex touch-down PCR with TRB-A/B primers amplified rearranged V-D-J TRB sequences. TCRdb re-derived calls from the multiplex PCR reads in MiXCR, one entry per CDR3 protein. The data show roughly 6,500 distinct CDR3 sequences, with roughly 35% seen just once and about 30% held by the top ten. The TCR comes from a human donor with a blood cancer. Sequenced sample: blood.

The CDR3 is CASSSTWTGTYEQYF. CDR3 bases: TGTGCCAGCAGTAGTACCTGGACAGGGACCTACGAGCAGTACTTC. The gene calls are TRBV27 and TRBJ2-7, with 8 bases that match TRBD1. CDR1 and CDR2 (germline): MNHEY, SMNVEV (reference sequence). The CDR3 spans 15 residues. The trim removed 5 bases at V and 2 bases at J, leaving 8 bases unmatched.